The rows below give T cell receptor beta chains drawn from one sample of a study of PD-L1 blockade in urothelial cancer. Some clones are missing from TCRdb's copy, which holds only in-frame ones; the method was immunoSEQ multiplex PCR. The data hold 35,000 to 40,000 clones, with approximately 80% observed a single time. The material was PBMCs, obtained around atezolizumab (anti-PD-L1) treatment. The receptors were gathered from a man between 60 and 75 years old with urothelial cancer. The CDR3 runs from the conserved cysteine through the conserved F or W. Each record gives: J gene, V gene, CDR3 protein.

J: TRBJ1-3
V: TRBV28
CDR3: CASSTQGGFSGNTIYF

J: TRBJ2-7
V: TRBV7-6
CDR3: CASSQQGPGEQYF

J: TRBJ1-6
V: TRBV7-9
CDR3: CASSQGNSPLHF

J: TRBJ1-3
V: TRBV18
CDR3: CASSWTGDAGNTIYF

J: TRBJ2-7
V: TRBV5-1
CDR3: CASSLTGGPSYEQYF

J: TRBJ1-1
V: TRBV7-6
CDR3: CASSLDLGTGATEAFF

J: TRBJ2-1
V: TRBV13
CDR3: CASSAGRDRVNEQFF

J: TRBJ1-2
V: TRBV4-1
CDR3: CASSQVMGEAGLNYGYTF

J: TRBJ2-7
V: TRBV27
CDR3: CASSALTGTTSYEQYF

J: TRBJ2-5
V: TRBV7-7
CDR3: CASSKTSGGAGETQYF

J: TRBJ1-4
V: TRBV11-2
CDR3: CASSLEVEGEKLFF

J: TRBJ1-6
V: TRBV4-1
CDR3: CASSQAPQQPSSYNSPLHF

J: TRBJ2-4
V: TRBV28
CDR3: CASSLAGAKNIQYF

J: TRBJ1-4
V: TRBV29-1
CDR3: CSAGGTGAEKLFF

J: TRBJ1-5
V: TRBV10-3
CDR3: CAISAGSNQPQHF